This T cell receptor beta chain was identified during a study of blood T cell repertoires in COVID-19. For the study at large: Whether acute or convalescent, the COVID-19 samples came from the United States, Italy and Spain.

On this clone itself: Within the sample, other DNA sequences also encode this same CDR3.

V lost 1 base, J lost 0 bases, and 6 bases lay in between. This CDR3 comprises 14 residues. Germline values: CDR1 SGHNT, CDR2 YYREEE (reference sequence). Here immunoSEQ multiplex PCR was the method, and the copy in TCRdb shows in-frame clones only, minus some. The table lists about 230,000 clones, around four fifths of them singletons. The clonotype originates from a woman aged 70 to 79 with active or convalescent COVID-19. Sequencing was done on a sample of peripheral blood. The V call is TRBV5-4, the J call TRBJ2-3; D may be TRBD2 (5 bases). CDR3 protein: CASSLRGSTDTQYF. The CDR3 DNA reads as TGTGCCAGCAGCTTGCGGGGTAGCACAGATACGCAGTATTTT.